These 15 T cell receptor beta chains share one sample of origin, sequenced in a study of blood T cell repertoires in COVID-19 (dated by TCRdb to 2019 to 2021). Receptor amplification or capture employed the immunoSEQ multiplex PCR assay. Imported from immuneACCESS, the table was reduced by TCRdb to in-frame sequences with V and J called. These copies leave out some clones; in studies compared against another copy, an unresolved V gene accounts for under half, and the cause of the remainder is not known. For this sample there are about 160,000 clones; around 74% appear just once. The ten largest clones capture approximately 3% of the sample. The sample comprised peripheral blood. All receptors come from a man aged 70 or older with acute or convalescent COVID-19.

The chain recombines TRBV21-1 with TRBJ2-4; the D call TRBD2 from the table was never checked on the DNA. TRBV21-1 is reported as a pseudogene. CDR3 length equals 15 residues. The DNA of the CDR3 is TGTGCCAGCAGCAAAGTGATCAGAGGAGAAAACATTCAGTACTTC. It specifies CASSKVIRGENIQYF.

The chain uses TRBV27 and TRBJ1-2; D perhaps matches TRBD1 (5 bases). Germline CDR1 MNHEY, CDR2 SMNVEV (reference sequence). The CDR3 loop spans 15 amino acids. V was shortened by 4 bases and J by 2 bases, with 14 bases between the two germline ends. The CDR3 loop is CASSSLLTGNYGYTF. The CDR3 coding sequence is TGTGCCAGCAGTTCCTTGCTTACAGGAAACTATGGCTACACCTTC.

CDR3 DNA sequence: TGTGCCAGCGTACTCTACCTCACAGATACGCAGTATTTT. The encoded protein is CASVLYLTDTQYF. This chain uses TRBV6-5 with TRBJ2-3; no clear D gene. The CDR3 runs to 13 residues. Germline CDR1 and CDR2: MNHEY and SVGAGI. The V and J ends lost 8 bases and 2 bases respectively, with 11 bases between them.

V usage is TRBV6-1 and J usage is TRBJ2-4, with 8 bases lining up with TRBD1. The CDR3 loop spans 15 amino acids. Germline trimming cut 3 bases from V and 7 bases from J; bases unmatched to any gene: 8. CDR1 MNHNS and CDR2 SASEGT come from the germline V gene. The CDR3 DNA sequence: TGTGCCAGCAGTGATCGGCAGGGGGCAACGAACATTCAGTACTTC. Translating it yields CASSDRQGATNIQYF.

The rearrangement joins TRBV27 to TRBJ1-6; the match to TRBD1 covers 7 bases. The V and J ends lost 5 bases and 3 bases, in that order; junction bases with no gene match: 7. This CDR3 has 16 amino acids. Germline V CDR1 and CDR2: MNHEY, SMNVEV (reference sequence). CDR3 loop: CASSQLWDSYNSPLHF. Here the CDR3 DNA reads TGTGCCAGCAGTCAACTTTGGGACAGCTATAATTCACCCCTCCACTTT.

V usage is TRBV24-1 and J usage is TRBJ2-5, with a weak D call TRBD2 (6 bases). Trimming left V 4 bases short and J 3 bases short, with 8 bases between. CDR3 length: 13 residues. The germline gives CDR1 KGHDR, CDR2 SFDVKD. CDR3 DNA sequence: TGTGCCACCAGTGAGGGGGGAAAAGAGACCCAGTACTTC. Residues: CATSEGGKETQYF.

The V and J genes are TRBV25-1 and TRBJ1-6; no clear D. Trimming removed 3 bases from V and 0 bases from J, with 9 bases in between. The germline CDR1 and CDR2 sequences are MGHDK and SYGVNS. The CDR3 is 16 residues long. The CDR3 bases are TGTGCCAGCAGTGAGCCCGGGAGCTCCTATAATTCACCCCTCCACTTT. This codes for CASSEPGSSYNSPLHF.

V is TRBV29-1 and J is TRBJ1-1; tentative D call: TRBD1 (6 bases). The CDR3 loop spans 14 amino acids. Trimming pared 7 bases from V and 1 base from J, leaving 16 bases between. Germline V gene data show CDR1 as SQVTM and CDR2 as ANQGSEA. In DNA form, the CDR3 reads TGCAGCGACCGGGGGGCACCAGCGAACACTGAAGCTTTCTTT. Its translation is CSDRGAPANTEAFF.

This clone was detected only a few times. V is TRBV7-6 and J is TRBJ1-4; 8 nucleotides match TRBD1. Germline CDR1 is SGHVS and CDR2 is FNYEAQ. V lost 5 bases to trimming and J lost 8 bases; unmatched junction nucleotides: 10. This CDR3 is built from 15 residues. CDR3 nucleotide sequence: TGTGCCAGCAGCCCGACAGGGGCCGTTGGGGAAAAACTGTTTTTT. As protein: CASSPTGAVGEKLFF.

The chain has TRBV5-4 and TRBJ2-7; D ambiguous. V dropped 5 bases and J dropped 0 bases, with 12 bases sitting between them. The CDR3 consists of 14 residues. In germline, CDR1 is SGHNT, CDR2 YYREEE (reference sequence). The chain's CDR3 is CASSPGSNSYEQYF. CDR3 nucleotide sequence: TGTGCCAGCAGTCCCGGGTCCAACTCCTACGAGCAGTACTTC.

This chain connects TRBV6-2 or TRBV6-3 to TRBJ2-6; D possibly corresponds to TRBD1 (6 bases). CDR3 size: 16 residues. V lost 4 bases, J lost 0 bases, and 10 bases lay in between. The V gene's germline CDR1 is MNHEY and CDR2 SVGEGT. DNA for the CDR3: TGTGCCAGCAGTTCGGGACACACCTCTGGGGCCAACGTCCTGACTTTC. It codes for CASSSGHTSGANVLTF.

The rearrangement joins TRBV29-1 to TRBJ2-7; D might be TRBD2 (6 bases). Trimming stripped 8 bases from V and 3 bases from J, with 20 bases between. The CDR3 is 14 amino acids. Germline lookup yields CDR1 SQVTM and CDR2 ANQGSEA. CDR3 sequence (DNA): TGCAGCATAAGACGGGCCCAGGACTACTACGAGCAGTACTTC. This sequence encodes CSIRRAQDYYEQYF.

The J gene is TRBJ1-4, the V gene TRBV27, with D possibly matching TRBD1 (5 bases). The CDR3 runs 14 residues. Germline-derived CDR1 and CDR2 are MNHEY and SMNVEV (reference sequence). The V and J ends lost 2 bases and 1 base respectively, with 5 bases between them. CDR3: CASSLRGTNEKLFF. The CDR3 DNA sequence: TGTGCCAGCAGTTTAAGGGGAACTAATGAAAAACTGTTTTTT.

The chain employs TRBV5-5 and TRBJ2-3, with 9 bases fitting TRBD1. J gave up 6 bases and V 5 bases, and 7 bases lay outside the gene matches. In germline, CDR1 is SGHKS, CDR2 YYEKEE (reference sequence). The CDR3 consists of 14 residues. CDR3 DNA sequence: TGTGCCAGCAGAGCCGGGACAGGGCGTGATACGCAGTATTTT. It specifies CASRAGTGRDTQYF. Together with reference TRBV5-5 and TRBJ2-3, the CDR3 gives the full variable domain: DAGVTQSPTHLIKTRGQQVTLRCSPISGHKSVSWYQQVLGQGPQFIFQYYEKEERGRGNFPDRFSARQFPNYSSELNVNALLLGDSALYLCASRAGTGRDTQYFGPGTRLTVL.

The chain combines TRBV7-9 with TRBJ2-7; 10 nucleotides match TRBD1. CDR1 and CDR2 (germline): SEHNR, FQNEAQ (reference sequence). The CDR3 loop spans 14 amino acids. V was clipped by 3 bases and J by 4 bases; unmatched bases: 3. Here the CDR3 reads CASSFGTGEYEQYF. CDR3 nucleotides: TGTGCCAGCAGCTTTGGGACAGGGGAGTACGAGCAGTACTTC.